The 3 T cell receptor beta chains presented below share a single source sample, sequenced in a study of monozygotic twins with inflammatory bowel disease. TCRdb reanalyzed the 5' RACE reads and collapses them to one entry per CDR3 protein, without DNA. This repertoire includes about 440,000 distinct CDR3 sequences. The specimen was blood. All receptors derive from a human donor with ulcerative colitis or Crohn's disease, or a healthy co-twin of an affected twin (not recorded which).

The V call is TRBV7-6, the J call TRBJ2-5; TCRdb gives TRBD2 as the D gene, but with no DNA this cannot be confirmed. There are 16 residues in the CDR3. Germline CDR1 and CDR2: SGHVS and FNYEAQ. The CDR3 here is CASSLAGLQGKETQYF.

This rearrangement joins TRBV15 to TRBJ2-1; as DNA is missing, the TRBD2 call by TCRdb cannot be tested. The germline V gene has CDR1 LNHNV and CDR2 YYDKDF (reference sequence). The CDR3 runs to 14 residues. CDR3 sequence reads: CATARDSRDNEQFF.

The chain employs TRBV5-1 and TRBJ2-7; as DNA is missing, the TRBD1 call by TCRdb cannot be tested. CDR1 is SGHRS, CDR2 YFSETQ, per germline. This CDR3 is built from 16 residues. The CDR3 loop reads CASSLGSPGNSYEQYF.